Below are 9 T cell receptor beta chains sequenced from a single sample in a study of cytomegalovirus exposure and HLA in healthy donors (dated 2017 in TCRdb). Library method: the immunoSEQ multiplex PCR assay. Not all clones reach the TCRdb copy of this immuneACCESS table, which keeps in-frame sequences only. Checked studies attribute under half of the gap to unresolved V genes and leave the rest unexplained. The sample profile shows about 78,000 clones; 90% to 97% of them were found once. Around 1.6% of the sample comes from the top ten. The sequenced material came from PBMCs. These receptors originate from a man between 18 and 35 years old in good health and CMV-seropositive.

The genes are TRBV7-2 and TRBJ2-5; 7 bases align to TRBD2. Germline V gives CDR1 SGHTA, CDR2 FQGNSA. The CDR3 covers 13 residues. J gave up 2 bases and V 6 bases, and 3 bases lay outside the gene matches. CDR3 loop: CASRWGGQETQYF. CDR3 bases: TGTGCCAGCAGATGGGGGGGACAAGAGACCCAGTACTTC.

The chain has TRBV6-1 and TRBJ1-3; a possible D gene is TRBD1 (6 bases). The CDR3 covers 19 residues. V lost 2 bases to trimming and J lost 0 bases, with 20 bases between them. Germline lookup yields CDR1 MNHNS and CDR2 SASEGT. The CDR3 sequence: CASSESGWGPGRSGNTIYF. The DNA for the CDR3 is TGTGCCAGCAGTGAAAGTGGGTGGGGGCCCGGCCGCTCTGGAAACACCATATATTTT.

The rearrangement uses TRBV5-5 and TRBJ1-4; D perhaps matches TRBD1 (5 bases). Germline CDR1 SGHKS, CDR2 YYEKEE (reference sequence). V lost 1 base to trimming and J lost 0 bases, with 7 bases between them. CDR3 length equals 15 residues. The CDR3 region has the DNA TGTGCCAGCAGCTTGACAGGCTCAACTAATGAAAAACTGTTTTTT. It translates to CASSLTGSTNEKLFF.

The rearrangement links TRBV27 to TRBJ2-1, with D possibly TRBD1 on 6 matching bases. Trimming cost V 6 bases and J 2 bases, with 14 bases left between them. This CDR3 is 15 amino acids long. The germline V gene has CDR1 MNHEY and CDR2 SMNVEV (reference sequence). CDR3 region: CASSRGRITYNEQFF. CDR3 sequence (DNA): TGTGCCAGCAGCAGGGGACGGATTACCTACAATGAGCAGTTCTTC.

The V and J genes are TRBV19 and TRBJ2-2, with a tentative D call TRBD2 (6 bases). Trimming cost V 9 bases and J 0 bases, with 8 bases left between them. Germline values: CDR1 LNHDA, CDR2 SQIVND (reference sequence). There are 13 residues in the CDR3. CDR3 loop: CASGTANTGELFF. In DNA form, the CDR3 reads TGTGCCAGCGGGACTGCGAACACCGGGGAGCTGTTTTTT.

The V and J genes are TRBV5-1 and TRBJ2-1; TRBD2 agrees at 16 bases. CDR1 SGHRS and CDR2 YFSETQ come from the germline V gene. The trim removed 6 bases at V and 9 bases at J, leaving 12 bases unmatched. The CDR3 is 17 residues long. CDR3 protein: CASTHEGLAGGPGEQFF. CDR3 coding DNA: TGCGCCAGCACGCACGAGGGACTAGCGGGAGGGCCTGGTGAGCAGTTCTTC.

CDR3 sequence: CASSLAGVVNTEAFF. In DNA, the CDR3 is TGCGCCAGCAGCTTGGCCGGGGTCGTGAACACTGAAGCTTTCTTT. J is TRBJ1-1 and V is TRBV5-1; D is unclear. V shed 0 bases and J shed 0 bases, with 9 bases lying between them. The CDR3 loop spans 15 amino acids. CDR1 SGHRS and CDR2 YFSETQ come from the germline V gene.

The chain joins TRBV27 to TRBJ2-5, with D perhaps matching TRBD1 (5 bases). The CDR3 extends over 13 amino acids. Germline CDR1 is MNHEY and CDR2 is SMNVEV (reference sequence). Trimming removed 6 bases from V and 4 bases from J, with 12 bases in between. CDR3 coding DNA: TGTGCCAGCAGGGGATCAGGGTTAGAGACCCAGTACTTC. Protein sequence: CASRGSGLETQYF.

The chain uses TRBV7-2 and TRBJ2-7, with TRBD2 matching over 10 bases. This CDR3 region has 16 residues. In germline, CDR1 is SGHTA, CDR2 FQGNSA. V lost 0 bases, J lost 5 bases, and 7 bases stayed unmatched. This CDR3 is CASSLALAGARDEQYF. CDR3 DNA: TGTGCCAGCAGCTTAGCTCTAGCGGGAGCACGGGACGAGCAGTACTTC. Together with reference TRBV7-2 and TRBJ2-7, the CDR3 gives the full variable domain: GAGVSQSPSNKVTEKGKDVELRCDPISGHTALYWYRQSLGQGLEFLIYFQGNSAPDKSGLPSDRFSAERTGGSVSTLTIQRTQQEDSAVYLCASSLALAGARDEQYFGPGTRLTVT.